Listed below are T cell receptor beta chains from one sample, sequenced in a study of blood T cell repertoires in COVID-19. The protocol was immunoSEQ multiplex PCR, while the TCRdb copy is restricted to in-frame clones and leaves out a portion. The data hold 40,000 or so clones, with 88% observed a single time. What was sequenced was peripheral blood. The receptors shown here come from a human donor in a cohort sampled during active COVID-19. The CDR3 runs from the conserved cysteine through the conserved F or W.

V	J	CDR3
TRBV6-2/TRBV6-3	TRBJ1-5	CASSYSPRVKDQPQHF
TRBV18	TRBJ2-2	CASSPRLQRGPNTGELFF
TRBV1	TRBJ1-3	CTSSHSPRGSGNTIYF
TRBV6-2/TRBV6-3	TRBJ1-2	CASSYRRLEGYTF
TRBV7-9	TRBJ1-1	CASSLWRGGTEAFF
TRBV7-2	TRBJ1-2	CASSSHRGHGYTF
TRBV9	TRBJ1-1	CASSVGRGRAEAFF
TRBV5-1	TRBJ2-1	CASSPGPSGVRNEQFF
TRBV4-3	TRBJ2-7	CASSQDDGAGYEQYF
TRBV15	TRBJ2-7	CATSRDNSPSYEQYF
TRBV5-6	TRBJ2-1	CASSFGAGAYNEQFF
TRBV5-1	TRBJ1-1	CASSLTGQGATEAFF
TRBV6-4	TRBJ2-5	CASNTTSGGETQYF
TRBV30	TRBJ2-2	CAWNGHVIANTGELFF
TRBV30	TRBJ1-3	CAWSRLGTVGNTIYF
TRBV19	TRBJ1-1	CATKVSIDWNTEAFF
TRBV24-1	TRBJ1-2	CATHGDRDGYTF
TRBV30	TRBJ2-2	CAWDTVNTGELFF
TRBV11-2	TRBJ2-7	CASKPTGTTEQYF
TRBV9	TRBJ2-1	CASSVVLAGNNEQFF
TRBV5-8	TRBJ2-5	CASSLWTSGGQETQYF
TRBV5-4	TRBJ2-7	CASSSGPGELSYEQYF
TRBV19	TRBJ1-2	CASSPTVRQVRGYTF
TRBV30	TRBJ2-5	CAWSAGGETQYF
TRBV6-5	TRBJ1-1	CASSFQTGGGEAFF
TRBV11-3	TRBJ2-1	CASSPSGGAYNEQFF
TRBV7-9	TRBJ2-7	CASSLAGWASYEQYF
TRBV6-6	TRBJ1-5	CASSLLGTGINQPQHF
TRBV7-8	TRBJ1-1	CASSETGGFVNTEAFF
TRBV6-2/TRBV6-3	TRBJ1-5	CASSYRGGGLGSNQPQHF
TRBV7-9	TRBJ1-1	CASSARQGEAFF
TRBV4-3	TRBJ2-3	CASSQEGRGADTQYF
TRBV14	TRBJ2-1	CASSLGTGKQFF
TRBV6-6	TRBJ1-2	CASSTPGQGAGGYTF
TRBV7-2	TRBJ2-5	CASSSPRGRETQYF
TRBV12-3/TRBV12-4	TRBJ2-5	CASSFTGQETQYF
TRBV19	TRBJ2-5	CASSSDRAFQETQYF
TRBV4-1	TRBJ1-1	CASSRSGTMNTEAFF
TRBV9	TRBJ2-5	CASSASEGVIQETQYF
TRBV18	TRBJ1-2	CASSPDRVHGYTF
TRBV10-3	TRBJ2-7	CAIGSSSYEQYF
TRBV24-1	TRBJ2-3	CATSDGLAMADTQYF
TRBV27	TRBJ2-5	CASSPNTTPETQYF
TRBV10-1	TRBJ2-5	CASSESWASGEETQYF
TRBV29-1	TRBJ2-7	CSVELRGGSPYEQYF
TRBV5-6	TRBJ1-2	CASSRDTNYGYTF
TRBV3-1/TRBV3-2	TRBJ2-6	CASSVRSGANVLTF
TRBV6-2/TRBV6-3	TRBJ2-5	CASSYPLRISGYHQETQYF
TRBV10-3	TRBJ1-5	CAIKDPRGDQPQHF
TRBV9	TRBJ1-1	CASSAQEQGNTEAFF
TRBV12-3/TRBV12-4	TRBJ1-1	CASSLAVLFEAFF
TRBV6-2/TRBV6-3	TRBJ1-2	CASSYSWTVSVSYTF
TRBV19	TRBJ2-7	CASSTPGTGGYEQYF
TRBV19	TRBJ1-5	CASRRGRGNQPQHF
TRBV27	TRBJ2-3	CASSPLAGGPDTQYF
TRBV13	TRBJ2-3	CASSLLAGSTDTQYF
TRBV18	TRBJ1-2	CASSPETNYGYTF
TRBV6-5	TRBJ2-1	CASRSASSYNEQFF